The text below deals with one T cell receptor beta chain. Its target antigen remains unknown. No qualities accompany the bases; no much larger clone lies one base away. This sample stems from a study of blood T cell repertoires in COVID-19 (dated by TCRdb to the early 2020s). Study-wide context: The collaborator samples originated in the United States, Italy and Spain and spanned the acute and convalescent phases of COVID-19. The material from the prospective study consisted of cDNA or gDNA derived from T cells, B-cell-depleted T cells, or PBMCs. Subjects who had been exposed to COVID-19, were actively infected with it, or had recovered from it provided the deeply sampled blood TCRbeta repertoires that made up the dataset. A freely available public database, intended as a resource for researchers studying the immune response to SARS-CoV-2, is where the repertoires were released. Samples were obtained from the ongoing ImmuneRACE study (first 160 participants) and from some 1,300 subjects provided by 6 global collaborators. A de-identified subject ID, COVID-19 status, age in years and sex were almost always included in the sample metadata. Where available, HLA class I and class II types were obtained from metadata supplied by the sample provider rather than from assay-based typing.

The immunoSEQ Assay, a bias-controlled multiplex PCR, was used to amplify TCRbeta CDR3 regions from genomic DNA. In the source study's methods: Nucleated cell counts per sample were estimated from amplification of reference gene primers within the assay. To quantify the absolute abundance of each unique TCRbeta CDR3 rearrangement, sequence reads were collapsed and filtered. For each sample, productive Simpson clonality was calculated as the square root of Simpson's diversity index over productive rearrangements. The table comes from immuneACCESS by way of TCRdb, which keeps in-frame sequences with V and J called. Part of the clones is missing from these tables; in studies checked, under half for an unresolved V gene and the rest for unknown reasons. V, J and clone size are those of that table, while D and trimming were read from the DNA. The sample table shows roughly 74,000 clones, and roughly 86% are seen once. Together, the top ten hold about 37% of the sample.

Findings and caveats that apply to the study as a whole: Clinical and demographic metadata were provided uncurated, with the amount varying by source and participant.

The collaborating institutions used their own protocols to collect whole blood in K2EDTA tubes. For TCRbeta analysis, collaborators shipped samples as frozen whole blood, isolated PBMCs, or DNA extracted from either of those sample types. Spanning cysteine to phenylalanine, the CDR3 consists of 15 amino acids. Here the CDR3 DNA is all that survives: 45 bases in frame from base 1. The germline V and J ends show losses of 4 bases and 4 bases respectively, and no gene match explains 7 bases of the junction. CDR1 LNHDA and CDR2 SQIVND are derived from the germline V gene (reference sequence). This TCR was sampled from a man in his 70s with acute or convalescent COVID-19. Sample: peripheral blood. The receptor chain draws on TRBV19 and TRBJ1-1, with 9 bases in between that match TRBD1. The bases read TGTGCCAGTAGTAGAGTGGACAGGGGATCCACTGAAGCTTTCTTT. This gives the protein CASSRVDRGSTEAFF.